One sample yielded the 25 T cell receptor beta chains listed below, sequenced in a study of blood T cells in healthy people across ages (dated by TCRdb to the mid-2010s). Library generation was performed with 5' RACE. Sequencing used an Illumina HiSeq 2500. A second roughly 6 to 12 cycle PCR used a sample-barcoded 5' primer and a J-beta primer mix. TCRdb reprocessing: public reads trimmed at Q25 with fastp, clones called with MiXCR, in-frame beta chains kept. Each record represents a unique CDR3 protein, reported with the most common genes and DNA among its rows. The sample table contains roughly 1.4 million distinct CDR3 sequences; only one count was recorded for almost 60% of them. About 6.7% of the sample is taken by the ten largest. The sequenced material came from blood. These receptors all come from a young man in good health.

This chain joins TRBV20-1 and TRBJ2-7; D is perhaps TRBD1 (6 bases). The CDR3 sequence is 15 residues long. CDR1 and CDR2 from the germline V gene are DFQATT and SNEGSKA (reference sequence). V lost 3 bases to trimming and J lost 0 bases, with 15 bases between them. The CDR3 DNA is TGCAGTGCTAGGGAATCAGGGGCACGCTCCTACGAGCAGTACTTC. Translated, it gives CSARESGARSYEQYF.

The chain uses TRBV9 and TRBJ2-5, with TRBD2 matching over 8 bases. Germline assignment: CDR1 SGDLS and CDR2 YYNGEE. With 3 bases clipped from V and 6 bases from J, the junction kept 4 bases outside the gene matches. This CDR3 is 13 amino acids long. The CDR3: CASSGSGVKTQYF. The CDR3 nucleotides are TGTGCCAGCAGCGGTAGCGGGGTGAAGACCCAGTACTTC.

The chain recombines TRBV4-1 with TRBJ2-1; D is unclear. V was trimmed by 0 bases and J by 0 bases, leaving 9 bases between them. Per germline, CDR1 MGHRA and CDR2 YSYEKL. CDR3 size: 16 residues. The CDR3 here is CASSQDAANSYNEQFF. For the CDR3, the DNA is TGCGCCAGCAGCCAAGATGCAGCTAACTCCTACAATGAGCAGTTCTTC.

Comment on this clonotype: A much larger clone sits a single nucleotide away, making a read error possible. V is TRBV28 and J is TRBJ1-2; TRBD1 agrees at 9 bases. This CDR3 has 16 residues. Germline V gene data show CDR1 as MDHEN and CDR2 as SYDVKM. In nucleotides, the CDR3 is TGTGCCAGCACCCTCGGGGGGACAGGGACTAACTATGGCTGCACCTTC. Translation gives CASTLGGTGTNYGCTF.

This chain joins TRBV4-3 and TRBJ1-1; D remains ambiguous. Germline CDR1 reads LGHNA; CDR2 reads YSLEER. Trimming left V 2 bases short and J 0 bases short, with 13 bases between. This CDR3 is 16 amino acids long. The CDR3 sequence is CASSQNDGGMNTEAFF. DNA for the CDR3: TGCGCCAGCAGCCAAAACGACGGAGGAATGAACACTGAAGCTTTCTTT.

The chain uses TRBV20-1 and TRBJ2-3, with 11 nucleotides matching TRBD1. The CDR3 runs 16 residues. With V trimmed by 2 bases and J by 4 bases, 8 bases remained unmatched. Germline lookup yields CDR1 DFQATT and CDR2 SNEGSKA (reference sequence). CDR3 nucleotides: TGCAGTGCTAGATGGGCGGGACAGGGGGGATCAGATACGCAGTATTTT. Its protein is CSARWAGQGGSDTQYF.

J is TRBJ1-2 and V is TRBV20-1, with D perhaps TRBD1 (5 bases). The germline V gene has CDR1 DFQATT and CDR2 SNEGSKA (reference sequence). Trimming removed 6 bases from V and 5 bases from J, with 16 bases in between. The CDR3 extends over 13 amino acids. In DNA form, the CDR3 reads TGCAGTGCCACCTCGGGGCAATGGTATGGCTACACCTTC. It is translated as CSATSGQWYGYTF.

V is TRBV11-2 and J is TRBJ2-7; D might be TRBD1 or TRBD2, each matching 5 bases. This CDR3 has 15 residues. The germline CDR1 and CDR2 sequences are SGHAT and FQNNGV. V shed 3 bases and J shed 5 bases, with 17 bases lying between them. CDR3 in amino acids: CASSFETGLFNEQYF. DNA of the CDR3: TGTGCCAGCAGCTTCGAAACGGGGCTTTTTAACGAGCAGTACTTC.

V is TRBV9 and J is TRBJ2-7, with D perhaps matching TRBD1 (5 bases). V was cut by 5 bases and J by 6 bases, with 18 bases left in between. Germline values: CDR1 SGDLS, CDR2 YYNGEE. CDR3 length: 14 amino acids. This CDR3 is CASSRLETVSEQYF. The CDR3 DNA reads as TGTGCCAGCAGTCGTCTGGAGACAGTATCCGAGCAGTACTTC.

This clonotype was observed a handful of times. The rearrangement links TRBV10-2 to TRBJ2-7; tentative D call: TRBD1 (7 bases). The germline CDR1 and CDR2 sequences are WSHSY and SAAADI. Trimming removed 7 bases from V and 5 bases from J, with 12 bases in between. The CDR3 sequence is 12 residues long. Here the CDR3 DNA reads TGCGCCAGCACCGGAGGGACAGACGAGCAGTACTTC. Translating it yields CASTGGTDEQYF.

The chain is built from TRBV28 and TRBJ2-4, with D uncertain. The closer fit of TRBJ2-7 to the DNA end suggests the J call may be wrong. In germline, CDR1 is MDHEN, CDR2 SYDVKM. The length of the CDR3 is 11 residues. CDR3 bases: TGTGCCAGCAGGAAGAACTACGAGCAGTACTTC. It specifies CASRKNYEQYF.

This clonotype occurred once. This CDR3 reads CASSWNTVDSGDGYTF. CDR3 bases: TGCGCCAGCAGCTGGAATACGGTAGACAGCGGGGATGGCTACACCTTC. The chain uses TRBV5-1 and TRBJ1-2, with D maybe TRBD1 (5 bases). Germline CDR1 and CDR2: SGHRS and YFSETQ. The ends were cut back, 3 bases at V and 6 bases at J, with 21 bases in the middle. CDR3 size: 16 residues.

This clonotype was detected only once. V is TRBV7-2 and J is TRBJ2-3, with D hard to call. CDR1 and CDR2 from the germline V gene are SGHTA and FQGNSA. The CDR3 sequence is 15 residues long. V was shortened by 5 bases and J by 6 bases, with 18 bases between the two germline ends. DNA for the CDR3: TGTGCCAGCAGCCCGGAACCCTCAATTCTGGATACGCAGTATTTT. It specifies CASSPEPSILDTQYF.

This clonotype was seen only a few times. The CDR3 protein is CASRAGTNRYTF. The CDR3, as DNA: TGTGCCAGCAGAGCCGGGACGAATCGCTACACCTTC. The chain links TRBV6-5 to TRBJ1-2; a possible D gene is TRBD1 (5 bases). V was clipped by 6 bases and J by 9 bases, with 14 bases between them. CDR1 and CDR2 (germline): MNHEY, SVGAGI. This CDR3 spans 12 amino acids.

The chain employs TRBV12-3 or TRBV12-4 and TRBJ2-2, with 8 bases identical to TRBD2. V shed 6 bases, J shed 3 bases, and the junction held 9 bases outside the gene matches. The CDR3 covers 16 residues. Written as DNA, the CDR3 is TGTGCCAGCAGCCCCGGGGGGGGGCTCCACACCGGGGAGCTGTTTTTT. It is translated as CASSPGGGLHTGELFF.

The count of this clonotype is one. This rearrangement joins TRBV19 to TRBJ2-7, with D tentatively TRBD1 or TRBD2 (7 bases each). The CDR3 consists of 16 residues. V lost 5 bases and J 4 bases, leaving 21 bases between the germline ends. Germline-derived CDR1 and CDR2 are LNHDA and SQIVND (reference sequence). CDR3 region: CASSGSGDSFAYEQYF. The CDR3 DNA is TGTGCCAGTAGTGGAAGCGGGGACAGCTTTGCGTACGAGCAGTACTTC.

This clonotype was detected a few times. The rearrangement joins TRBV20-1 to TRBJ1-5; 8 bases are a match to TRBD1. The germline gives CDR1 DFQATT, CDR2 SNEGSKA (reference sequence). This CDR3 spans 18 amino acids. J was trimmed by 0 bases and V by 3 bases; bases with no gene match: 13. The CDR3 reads CSASGLADRAYSNQPQHF. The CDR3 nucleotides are TGCAGTGCTAGTGGGTTGGCGGACAGGGCTTATAGCAATCAGCCCCAGCATTTT.

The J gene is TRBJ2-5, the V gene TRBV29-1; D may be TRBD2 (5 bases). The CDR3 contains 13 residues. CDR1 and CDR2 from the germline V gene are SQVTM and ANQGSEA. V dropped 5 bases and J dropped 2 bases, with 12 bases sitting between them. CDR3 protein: CSVFSGNQETQYF. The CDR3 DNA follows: TGCAGCGTTTTTTCCGGGAATCAAGAGACCCAGTACTTC.

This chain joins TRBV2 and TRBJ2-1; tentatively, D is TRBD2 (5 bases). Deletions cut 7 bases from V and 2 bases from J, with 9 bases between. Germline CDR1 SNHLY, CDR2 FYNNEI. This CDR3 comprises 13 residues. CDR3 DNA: TGTGCCAGCACCGGGGAGACCTACAATGAGCAGTTCTTC. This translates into CASTGETYNEQFF.

The CDR3 loop is CASTGKGIHYEQYF. DNA of the CDR3: TGTGCCAGCACAGGGAAGGGGATTCACTACGAGCAGTACTTC. The chain joins TRBV2 to TRBJ2-4, with a tentative D call TRBD1 (5 bases). The end of the DNA aligns better with TRBJ2-7, so the J call may be wrong. Germline CDR1 reads SNHLY; CDR2 reads FYNNEI. This CDR3 is built from 14 residues.

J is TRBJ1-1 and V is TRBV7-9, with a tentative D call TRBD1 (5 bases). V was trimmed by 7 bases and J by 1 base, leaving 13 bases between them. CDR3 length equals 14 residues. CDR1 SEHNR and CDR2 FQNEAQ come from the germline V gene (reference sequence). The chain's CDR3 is CASTTRERNTEAFF. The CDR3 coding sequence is TGTGCCAGCACCACCAGGGAAAGGAACACTGAAGCTTTCTTT.

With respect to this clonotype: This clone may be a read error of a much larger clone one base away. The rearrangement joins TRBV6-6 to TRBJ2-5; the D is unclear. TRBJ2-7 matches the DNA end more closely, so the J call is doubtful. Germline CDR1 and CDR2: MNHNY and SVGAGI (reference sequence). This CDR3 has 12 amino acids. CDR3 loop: CASTQGTYEQYF. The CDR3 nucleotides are TGTGCCAGCACCCAAGGAACCTACGAGCAGTACTTC.

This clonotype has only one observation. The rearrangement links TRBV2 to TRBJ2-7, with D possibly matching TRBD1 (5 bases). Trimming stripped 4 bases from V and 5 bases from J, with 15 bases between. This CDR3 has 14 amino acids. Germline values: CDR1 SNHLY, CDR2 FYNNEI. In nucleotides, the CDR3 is TGTGCCAGCAGTGGCCTAGGGGCGGTCGACGAGCAGTACTTC. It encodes CASSGLGAVDEQYF.

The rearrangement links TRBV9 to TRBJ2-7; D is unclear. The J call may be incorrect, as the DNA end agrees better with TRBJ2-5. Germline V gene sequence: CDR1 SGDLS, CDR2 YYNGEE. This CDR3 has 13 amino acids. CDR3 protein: CASSVSGKETQYF. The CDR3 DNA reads TGTGCCAGCAGCGTATCGGGTAAAGAGACCCAGTACTTC.

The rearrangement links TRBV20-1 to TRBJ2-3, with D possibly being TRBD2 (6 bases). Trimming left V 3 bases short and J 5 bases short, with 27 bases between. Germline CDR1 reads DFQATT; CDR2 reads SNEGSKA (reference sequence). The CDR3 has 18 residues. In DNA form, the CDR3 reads TGCAGTGCTAGGAGCAATTTGGGACTCTCTCCCGATGGAGATACGCAGTATTTT. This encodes CSARSNLGLSPDGDTQYF.